Listed below are T cell receptor beta chains from one sample, sequenced in a study of immune cell composition in non-small cell lung cancer. The assay was immunoSEQ multiplex PCR, and TCRdb's table has in-frame clones only and misses some. The sample lists a few thousand clones; approximately 80% were seen once. The source material was lung tumor tissue. The receptors stem from a human donor with non-small cell lung cancer. CDR3s include the opening cysteine and the closing phenylalanine or tryptophan. The order of the fields is D gene, clone size, V gene, J gene, CDR3 protein, CDR3 DNA. A D gene is named only where the DNA matches it firmly. Rows may omit the clone size; those that give it use once, few, many or a size class.

>-|-|TRBV5-5|TRBJ2-1
CASRRVESSYNEQFF
TGTGCCAGCAGACGGGTCGAGAGCTCCTACAATGAGCAGTTCTTC
>TRBD1|-|TRBV5-1|TRBJ2-3
CASSPGTDRAVDTQYF
TGCGCCAGCAGCCCCGGAACCGACAGGGCGGTTGATACGCAGTATTTT
>-|-|TRBV19|TRBJ2-7
CASSIDGRAYEQYF
TGTGCCAGTAGTATAGATGGCAGGGCCTACGAGCAGTACTTC
>-|-|TRBV11-1|TRBJ2-7
CASSPETASSYEQYF
TGTGCCAGCAGCCCAGAGACAGCAAGCTCCTACGAGCAGTACTTC
>TRBD1|-|TRBV7-8|TRBJ2-4
CASSSTRNRGAKNIQYF
TGTGCCAGCAGCTCAACACGGAACAGGGGAGCCAAAAACATTCAGTACTTC
>TRBD1|-|TRBV28|TRBJ1-1
CASSVSLPGQGGRNTEAFF
TGTGCCAGCAGTGTTTCTCTTCCGGGACAGGGGGGGAGGAACACTGAAGCTTTCTTT
>TRBD1|-|TRBV10-3|TRBJ2-5
CAISAGTGVTGETQYF
TGTGCCATCAGTGCGGGGACAGGGGTTACGGGAGAGACCCAGTACTTC
>TRBD1|-|TRBV19|TRBJ1-5
CASTATLGTGVGANQPQHF
TGTGCCAGTACCGCCACACTCGGGACAGGGGTAGGGGCCAATCAGCCCCAGCATTTT
>-|-|TRBV19|TRBJ1-1
CASSNTGQLLAFF
TGTGCCAGTAGTAACACAGGGCAATTGCTAGCTTTCTTT
>-|-|TRBV19|TRBJ2-2
CATKEYGDTGELFF
TGTGCCACCAAGGAATATGGAGACACCGGGGAGCTGTTTTTT
>-|few|TRBV4-1|TRBJ2-5
CASSQGAWTGREQETQYF
TGCGCCAGCAGCCAAGGGGCTTGGACAGGGAGGGAGCAAGAGACCCAGTACTTC
>-|-|TRBV15|TRBJ1-2
CATSRGANPEGYTF
TGTGCCACCAGCAGAGGGGCCAATCCCGAAGGCTACACCTTC
>-|-|TRBV20-1|TRBJ2-3
CSARLPDTQYF
TGCAGTGCTAGACTACCAGATACGCAGTATTTT
>TRBD1|once|TRBV7-2|TRBJ2-1
CASSFQTGDNEQFF
TGTGCCAGCAGCTTCCAGACAGGGGACAATGAGCAGTTCTTC
>-|-|TRBV13|TRBJ2-7
CASSFGALSSYEQYF
TGTGCCAGCAGCTTTGGGGCCCTCAGCTCCTACGAGCAGTACTTC
>TRBD1|once|TRBV19|TRBJ1-5
CASSVGQAIPNQPQHF
TGTGCCAGTAGTGTCGGACAGGCCATTCCCAATCAGCCCCAGCATTTT
>-|-|TRBV14|TRBJ1-4
CASSQAPPPGEKLFF
TGTGCCAGCAGCCAAGCCCCCCCGCCGGGTGAAAAACTGTTTTTT
>TRBD2|-|TRBV7-9|TRBJ2-5
CASSLASSGSRETQYF
TGTGCCAGCAGCTTAGCTTCTAGCGGGAGTAGAGAGACCCAGTACTTC
>TRBD2|-|TRBV5-1|TRBJ2-6
CASSPGGGANVLTF
TGCGCCAGCAGCCCGGGGGGTGGGGCCAACGTCCTGACTTTC
>TRBD1|-|TRBV19|TRBJ2-7
CASSTRTGKVPYEQYF
TGTGCCAGTAGTACCCGGACAGGGAAAGTTCCCTACGAGCAGTACTTC
>-|-|TRBV12-5|TRBJ2-5
CASGLSPGSQETQYF
TGTGCTAGTGGTTTGTCGCCGGGAAGTCAAGAGACCCAGTACTTC
>TRBD2|-|TRBV7-6|TRBJ2-3
CASSLGGLAADTQYF
TGTGCCAGCAGCTTAGGGGGACTAGCAGCAGATACGCAGTATTTT
>TRBD2|-|TRBV9|TRBJ2-2
CASNREDDGELFF
TGTGCCAGCAACCGGGAGGACGACGGGGAGCTGTTTTTT
>-|-|TRBV12-5|TRBJ2-3
CASAWRESTDTQYF
TGTGCTAGTGCCTGGAGGGAGAGCACAGATACGCAGTATTTT
>TRBD1|-|TRBV27|TRBJ1-2
CASKEGQGGRDYGYTF
TGTGCCAGCAAGGAAGGTCAGGGGGGCAGAGACTATGGCTACACCTTC
>TRBD1|-|TRBV20-1|TRBJ1-2
CSVRGRNGYTF
TGCAGTGTCAGGGGGCGGAATGGCTACACCTTC
>TRBD2|-|TRBV7-9|TRBJ2-7
CASSLSSGRINEQYF
TGCGCCAGCAGTCTATCCAGCGGGAGGATCAACGAGCAGTACTTC
>TRBD1|-|TRBV5-1|TRBJ2-6
CASSQTGVVSGANVLTF
TGCGCCAGCAGCCAGACAGGGGTGGTGTCTGGGGCCAACGTCCTGACTTTC
>TRBD1|-|TRBV6-1|TRBJ1-1
CASNYQGADTEAFF
TGTGCCAGCAACTATCAGGGGGCGGACACTGAAGCTTTCTTT
>-|-|TRBV5-1|TRBJ1-4
CASSLEEVTNEKLFF
TGCGCCAGCAGCTTGGAGGAGGTGACTAATGAAAAACTGTTTTTT
>TRBD2|once|TRBV2|TRBJ2-7
CASRGGGLEQYF
TGTGCCAGCAGGGGCGGGGGACTCGAGCAGTACTTC
>-|-|TRBV7-9|TRBJ2-3
CASSLSTREHTDTQYF
TGTGCCAGCAGCCTCTCGACTAGGGAACACACAGATACGCAGTATTTT
>TRBD2|-|TRBV2|TRBJ2-1
CASRYGGLAGVYNEQFF
TGTGCCAGCAGATACGGGGGACTAGCGGGAGTCTACAATGAGCAGTTCTTC
>TRBD1|once|TRBV5-1|TRBJ1-1
CASSVQQGGTEAFF
TGCGCCAGCAGCGTCCAACAGGGGGGCACTGAAGCTTTCTTT
>TRBD1|-|TRBV6-5|TRBJ2-1
CASRRGQLNNEQFF
TGTGCCAGCAGACGGGGACAGCTTAACAATGAGCAGTTCTTC
>TRBD2|-|TRBV30|TRBJ2-1
CACLSGTSGDNEQFF
TGTGCCTGCCTATCCGGGACTAGCGGAGACAATGAGCAGTTCTTC
>-|-|TRBV19|TRBJ2-6
CASTPGTDLTF
TGTGCCAGTACCCCAGGTACAGACCTGACTTTC
>-|once|TRBV7-3|TRBJ1-1
CASSLTAAGAGMNTEAFF
TGTGCCAGCAGCTTAACGGCCGCGGGGGCGGGAATGAACACTGAAGCTTTCTTT
>TRBD1|-|TRBV5-4|TRBJ2-5
CASSYRQGSETQYF
TGTGCCAGCAGCTACCGACAGGGGAGTGAGACCCAGTACTTC
>TRBD1|-|TRBV27|TRBJ2-1
CASSYYQTGTGRDEQFF
TGTGCCAGCAGCTATTACCAGACCGGGACAGGGCGGGATGAGCAGTTCTTC
>-|few|TRBV9|TRBJ1-2
CASSPRRGYGYTF
TGTGCCAGCAGTCCCCGGAGGGGCTATGGCTACACCTTC
>-|-|TRBV28|TRBJ1-1
CASSSIDNVGTEAFF
TGTGCCAGCAGTTCCATAGACAATGTGGGTACTGAAGCTTTCTTT
>TRBD1|-|TRBV5-1|TRBJ2-7
CASSFDRGKTYEQYF
TGCGCCAGCAGCTTTGACAGGGGTAAAACCTACGAGCAGTACTTC
>TRBD1|few|TRBV5-4|TRBJ1-2
CASSPRDRFNYGYTF
TGTGCCAGCAGCCCGCGGGACAGGTTTAACTATGGCTACACCTTC
>-|-|TRBV19|TRBJ2-3
CASSLAYTDTQYF
TGTGCCAGTAGTCTAGCCTACACAGATACGCAGTATTTT
>TRBD1|-|TRBV6-1|TRBJ2-7
CASSDRTGPVEQYF
TGTGCCAGCAGTGATAGGACAGGGCCTGTCGAGCAGTACTTC
>-|-|TRBV6-1|TRBJ1-1
CASSEGQGAFF
TGTGCCAGCAGTGAAGGGCAGGGAGCTTTCTTT
>TRBD2|-|TRBV5-4|TRBJ2-1
CASSSAGEGEQFF
TGTGCCAGCAGCTCGGCGGGAGAAGGGGAGCAGTTCTTC
>-|-|TRBV6-1|TRBJ1-5
CASSENGEGPQHF
TGTGCCAGCAGTGAAAACGGTGAGGGGCCCCAGCATTTT
>TRBD2|-|TRBV9|TRBJ2-1
CASNPSGILSNEQFF
TGTGCCAGCAACCCGAGCGGGATTCTTTCCAATGAGCAGTTCTTC
>TRBD2|few|TRBV9|TRBJ2-2
CASSVAGTSSIGELFF
TGTGCCAGCAGCGTAGCCGGGACTAGCAGTATCGGGGAGCTGTTTTTT
>TRBD2|-|TRBV29-1|TRBJ2-1
CSVTTRLAGVRNEQFF
TGCAGCGTAACCACTCGACTAGCGGGAGTTCGAAATGAGCAGTTCTTC